Listed below are T cell receptor beta chains from one sample, sequenced in a study of cytomegalovirus exposure and HLA in healthy donors. Profiling relied on immunoSEQ multiplex PCR, and the TCRdb table lists in-frame clones only, not all of them. The sample holds roughly 140,000 clones; about 89% are singletons and the top ten take about 3.5%. Material: PBMCs. These receptors were collected from a woman under 30 in good health and CMV-seropositive. Both conserved end residues are part of each CDR3. Each record gives: CDR3 protein, CDR3 DNA, clone size, CDR3 length, V gene, J gene, D gene. D genes are given only for firm matches. Expanded clones are given a class, and other clones once, few, many or no size at all.

CASSYPVTGNTGELFF	TGTGCCAGCAGTTACCCCGTGACAGGAAACACCGGGGAGCTGTTTTTT	-	16	TRBV6-5	TRBJ2-2	-
CASSYDRLGTEAFF	TGTGCCAGCAGTTATGACAGATTAGGCACTGAAGCTTTCTTT	-	14	TRBV6-5	TRBJ1-1	-
CASSTSGRASYEQYF	TGCGCCAGCAGCACTAGCGGGAGGGCTTCCTACGAGCAGTACTTC	-	15	TRBV5-1	TRBJ2-7	TRBD2
CASSPGLAPYNEQFF	TGTGCCAGCAGCCCCGGACTAGCGCCGTACAATGAGCAGTTCTTC	-	15	TRBV5-7	TRBJ2-1	TRBD2
CAWISRQGSYEQYF	TGTGCCTGGATAAGCAGGCAGGGATCCTACGAGCAGTACTTC	-	14	TRBV30	TRBJ2-7	-
CASKEGVTGELFF	TGTGCCAGCAAGGAAGGGGTCACCGGGGAGCTGTTTTTT	-	13	TRBV11-2	TRBJ2-2	-
CASSSADRAYNEQFF	TGTGCCAGCAGCTCAGCGGACAGGGCCTACAATGAGCAGTTCTTC	-	15	TRBV11-3	TRBJ2-1	TRBD1
CAISETQGRGTDTQYF	TGTGCCATCAGTGAGACCCAGGGGAGGGGCACAGATACGCAGTATTTT	-	16	TRBV10-3	TRBJ2-3	-
CASSVGGSGTDTQYF	TGTGCCAGCAGTGTTGGCGGGAGTGGGACAGATACGCAGTATTTT	-	15	TRBV6-1	TRBJ2-3	TRBD2
CASSLRLASAYNEQFF	TGTGCCAGCAGCTTACGGCTAGCGAGTGCCTACAATGAGCAGTTCTTC	few	16	TRBV7-8	TRBJ2-1	-
CASSPRTSEYNEQFF	TGTGCCAGCAGCCCACGGACTAGCGAATACAATGAGCAGTTCTTC	-	15	TRBV11-3	TRBJ2-1	TRBD2
CASRRHRGGTDTQYF	TGTGCCAGCAGGCGTCACAGGGGAGGCACAGATACGCAGTATTTT	-	15	TRBV6-1	TRBJ2-3	TRBD1
CASSSGSWSGEQFF	TGTGCCAGCAGTTCCGGGAGCTGGTCCGGTGAGCAGTTCTTC	-	14	TRBV27	TRBJ2-1	-
CASSEQIQFF	TGCGCCAGCAGTGAACAGATACAGTTCTTC	-	10	TRBV10-2	TRBJ2-1	-
CASSPDGTGGYEQYF	TGCGCCAGCAGCCCGGATGGGACAGGGGGCTACGAGCAGTACTTC	few	15	TRBV5-1	TRBJ2-7	TRBD1
CASSLEWDRGYGYTF	TGTGCCAGCAGCTTAGAGTGGGACAGGGGGTATGGCTACACCTTC	-	15	TRBV7-8	TRBJ1-2	TRBD1
CASSSFNQGGGRAFEQYF	TGCGCCAGCAGCTCGTTTAACCAAGGGGGCGGGAGGGCCTTCGAGCAGTACTTC	-	18	TRBV5-1	TRBJ2-7	TRBD2
CASSQETGRGYQPQHF	TGTGCCAGCAGCCAAGAAACAGGGAGAGGGTATCAGCCCCAGCATTTT	-	16	TRBV4-2	TRBJ1-5	-
CASSVAGATDTQYF	TGTGCCAGCAGCGTAGCGGGAGCAACAGATACGCAGTATTTT	-	14	TRBV6-1	TRBJ2-3	TRBD2
CASRGAFYEQYF	TGTGCCAGCAGGGGAGCCTTTTACGAGCAGTACTTC	-	12	TRBV11-3	TRBJ2-7	-
CASSDWRDPYEQYF	TGTGCCAGCAGCGACTGGCGGGACCCCTACGAGCAGTACTTC	-	14	TRBV11-2	TRBJ2-7	-
CACSTGYSNQPQHF	TGTGCCTGTTCGACAGGGTATAGCAATCAGCCCCAGCATTTT	-	14	TRBV5-6	TRBJ1-5	TRBD1
CAWSRGGGYNEQFF	TGTGCCTGGAGTCGGGGCGGGGGCTACAATGAGCAGTTCTTC	-	14	TRBV30	TRBJ2-1	TRBD2
CAWTSETGANNEQFF	TGTGCCTGGACCTCCGAGACAGGGGCCAACAATGAGCAGTTCTTC	-	15	TRBV30	TRBJ2-1	TRBD1
CASSRDRAAGANVLTF	TGTGCCAGCAGCCGGGACAGGGCGGCTGGGGCCAACGTCCTGACTTTC	-	16	TRBV4-2	TRBJ2-6	TRBD1
CSAAVTDTQYF	TGCAGTGCCGCGGTTACAGATACGCAGTATTTT	once	11	TRBV20-1	TRBJ2-3	-
CASSHLAGGPTGELFF	TGTGCCAGCAGCCATCTAGCGGGAGGGCCCACCGGGGAGCTGTTTTTT	-	16	TRBV9	TRBJ2-2	TRBD2
CASSSPDRAYNEQFF	TGTGCCAGCAGTTCCCCGGACAGAGCTTACAATGAGCAGTTCTTC	-	15	TRBV2	TRBJ2-1	-